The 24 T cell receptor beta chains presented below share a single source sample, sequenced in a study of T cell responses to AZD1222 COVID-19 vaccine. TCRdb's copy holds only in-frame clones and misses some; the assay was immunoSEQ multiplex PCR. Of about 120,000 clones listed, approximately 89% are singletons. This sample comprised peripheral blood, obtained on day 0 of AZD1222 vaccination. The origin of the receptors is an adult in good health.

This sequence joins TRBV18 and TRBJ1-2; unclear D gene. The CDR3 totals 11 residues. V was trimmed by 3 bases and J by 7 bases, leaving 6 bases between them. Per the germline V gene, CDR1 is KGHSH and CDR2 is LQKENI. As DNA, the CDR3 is TGTGCCAGCTCACCCACGGTTGGCTACACCTTC. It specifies CASSPTVGYTF.

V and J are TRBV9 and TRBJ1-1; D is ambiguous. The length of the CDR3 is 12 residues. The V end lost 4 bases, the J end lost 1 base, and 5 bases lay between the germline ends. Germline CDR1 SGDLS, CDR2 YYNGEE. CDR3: CASSRTNTEAFF. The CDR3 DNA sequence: TGTGCCAGCAGCAGGACGAACACTGAAGCTTTCTTT.

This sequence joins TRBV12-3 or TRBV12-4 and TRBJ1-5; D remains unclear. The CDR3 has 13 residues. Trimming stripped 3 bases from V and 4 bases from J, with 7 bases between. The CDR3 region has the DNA TGTGCCAGCAGTTTTATGGGGAATCAGCCCCAGCATTTT. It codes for CASSFMGNQPQHF.

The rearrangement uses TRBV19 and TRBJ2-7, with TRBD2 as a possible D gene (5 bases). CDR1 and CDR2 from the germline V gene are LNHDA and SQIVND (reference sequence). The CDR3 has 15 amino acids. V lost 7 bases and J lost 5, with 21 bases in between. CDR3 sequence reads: CASTPGLPSRDEQYF. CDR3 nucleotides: TGTGCCAGTACTCCTGGACTTCCTAGTAGGGACGAGCAGTACTTC. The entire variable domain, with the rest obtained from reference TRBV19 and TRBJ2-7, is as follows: DGGITQSPKYLFRKEGQNVTLSCEQNLNHDAMYWYRQDPGQGLRLIYYSQIVNDFQKGDIAEGYSVSREKKESFPLTVTSAQKNPTAFYLCASTPGLPSRDEQYFGPGTRLTVT.

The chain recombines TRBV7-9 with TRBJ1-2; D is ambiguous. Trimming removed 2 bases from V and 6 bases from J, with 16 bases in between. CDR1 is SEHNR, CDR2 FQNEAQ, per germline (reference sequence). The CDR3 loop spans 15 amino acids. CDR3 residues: CASSLLGISRDGYTF. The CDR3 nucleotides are TGTGCCAGCAGCTTACTGGGGATTAGTAGGGATGGCTACACCTTC.

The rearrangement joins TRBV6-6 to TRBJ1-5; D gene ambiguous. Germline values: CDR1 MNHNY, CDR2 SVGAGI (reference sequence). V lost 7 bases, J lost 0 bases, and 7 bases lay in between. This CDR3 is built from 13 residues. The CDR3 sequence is CASNAPSNQPQHF. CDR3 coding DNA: TGTGCCAGCAACGCTCCTAGCAATCAGCCCCAGCATTTT.

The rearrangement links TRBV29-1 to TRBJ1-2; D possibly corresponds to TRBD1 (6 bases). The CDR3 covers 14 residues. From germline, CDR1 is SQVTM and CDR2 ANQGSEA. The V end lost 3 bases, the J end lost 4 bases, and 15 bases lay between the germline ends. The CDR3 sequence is CSVEGGTGIYGYTF. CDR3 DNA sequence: TGCAGCGTTGAGGGAGGTACAGGGATCTATGGCTACACCTTC.

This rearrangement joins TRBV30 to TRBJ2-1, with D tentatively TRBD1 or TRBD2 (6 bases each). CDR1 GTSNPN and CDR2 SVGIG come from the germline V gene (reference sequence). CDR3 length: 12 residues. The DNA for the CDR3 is TGTGCTTTAGAGGGGGGCACGGTTGAGCAGTTCTTC. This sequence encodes CALEGGTVEQFF.

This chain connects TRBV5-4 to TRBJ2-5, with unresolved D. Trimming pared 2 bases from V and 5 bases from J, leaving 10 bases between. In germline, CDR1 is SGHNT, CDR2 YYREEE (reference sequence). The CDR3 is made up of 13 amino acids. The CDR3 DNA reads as TGTGCCAGCAGCTTCGGGCAGATGGAGACCCAGTACTTC. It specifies CASSFGQMETQYF.

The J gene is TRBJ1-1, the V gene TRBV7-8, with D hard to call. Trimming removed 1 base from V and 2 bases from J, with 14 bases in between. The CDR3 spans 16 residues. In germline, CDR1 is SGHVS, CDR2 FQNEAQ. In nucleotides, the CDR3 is TGTGCCAGCAGCTTAGACGGGTTTTGGGCAAACACTGAAGCTTTCTTT. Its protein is CASSLDGFWANTEAFF.

The CDR3 DNA is TGCGCCAGCAGCCAAGATGGCCCGGACAGGGCGATTTCACCCCTCCACTTT. Its translation is CASSQDGPDRAISPLHF. This sequence joins TRBV4-3 and TRBJ1-6; TRBD1 aligns across 8 bases. Germline V gene sequence: CDR1 LGHNA, CDR2 YSLEER. The CDR3 covers 17 residues. The V gene end was trimmed by 0 bases and the J gene end by 9 bases; junction bases not matched to a gene: 10.

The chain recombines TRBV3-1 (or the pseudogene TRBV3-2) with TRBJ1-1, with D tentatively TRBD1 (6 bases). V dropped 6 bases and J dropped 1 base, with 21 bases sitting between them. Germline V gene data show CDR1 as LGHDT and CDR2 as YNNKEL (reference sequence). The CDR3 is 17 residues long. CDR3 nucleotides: TGTGCCAGCAGACGTACACAGGGTCCCGATGGGAACACTGAAGCTTTCTTT. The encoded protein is CASRRTQGPDGNTEAFF.

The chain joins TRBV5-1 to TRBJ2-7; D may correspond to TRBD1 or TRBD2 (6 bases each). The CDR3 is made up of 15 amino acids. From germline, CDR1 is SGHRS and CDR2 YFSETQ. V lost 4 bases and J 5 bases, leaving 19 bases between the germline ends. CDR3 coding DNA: TGCGCCAGCAGCGACGTAACAGGGAAGCGGGACGAGCAGTACTTC. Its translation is CASSDVTGKRDEQYF.

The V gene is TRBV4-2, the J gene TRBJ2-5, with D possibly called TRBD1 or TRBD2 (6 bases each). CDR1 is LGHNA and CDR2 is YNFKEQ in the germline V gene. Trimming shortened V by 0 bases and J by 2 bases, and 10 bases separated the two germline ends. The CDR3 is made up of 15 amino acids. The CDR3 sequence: CASSQELGGQETQYF. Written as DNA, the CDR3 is TGTGCCAGCAGCCAAGAGCTAGGGGGGCAAGAGACCCAGTACTTC.

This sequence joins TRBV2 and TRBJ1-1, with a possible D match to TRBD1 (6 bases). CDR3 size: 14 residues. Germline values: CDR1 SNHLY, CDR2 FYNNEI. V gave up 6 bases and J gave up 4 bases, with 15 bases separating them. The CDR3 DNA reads TGTGCCAGCAGACGCCAGGGGCTGGGCACTGAAGCTTTCTTT. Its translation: CASRRQGLGTEAFF. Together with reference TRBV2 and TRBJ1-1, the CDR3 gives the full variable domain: EPEVTQTPSHQVTQMGQEVILRCVPISNHLYFYWYRQILGQKVEFLVSFYNNEISEKSEIFDDQFSVERPDGSNFTLKIRSTKLEDSAMYFCASRRQGLGTEAFFGQGTRLTVV.

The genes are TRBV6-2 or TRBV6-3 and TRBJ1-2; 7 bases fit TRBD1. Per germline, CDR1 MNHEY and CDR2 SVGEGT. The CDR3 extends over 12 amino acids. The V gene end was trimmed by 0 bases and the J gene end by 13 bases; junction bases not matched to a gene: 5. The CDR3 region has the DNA TGTGCCAGCAGTTACTCCCGGGACAGACTCACCTTC. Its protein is CASSYSRDRLTF.

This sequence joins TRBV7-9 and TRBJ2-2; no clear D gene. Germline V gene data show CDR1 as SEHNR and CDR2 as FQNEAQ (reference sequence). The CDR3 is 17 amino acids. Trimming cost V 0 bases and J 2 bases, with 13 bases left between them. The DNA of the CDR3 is TGTGCCAGCAGCTTAGCGCTGAGCAAGAGAAACACCGGGGAGCTGTTTTTT. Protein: CASSLALSKRNTGELFF.

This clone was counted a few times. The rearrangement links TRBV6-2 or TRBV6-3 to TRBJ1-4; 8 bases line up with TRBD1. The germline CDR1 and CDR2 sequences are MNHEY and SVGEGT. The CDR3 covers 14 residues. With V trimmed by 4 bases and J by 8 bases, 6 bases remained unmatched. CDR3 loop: CASSWTGRGEKLFF. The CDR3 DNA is TGTGCCAGCAGTTGGACAGGGAGAGGCGAAAAACTGTTTTTT.

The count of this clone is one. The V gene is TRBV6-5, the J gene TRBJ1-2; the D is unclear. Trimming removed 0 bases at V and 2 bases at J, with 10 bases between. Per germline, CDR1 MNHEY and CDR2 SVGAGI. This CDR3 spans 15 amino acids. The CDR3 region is CASSYSRAGNYGYTF. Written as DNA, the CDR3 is TGTGCCAGCAGTTACTCTCGGGCGGGAAACTATGGCTACACCTTC.

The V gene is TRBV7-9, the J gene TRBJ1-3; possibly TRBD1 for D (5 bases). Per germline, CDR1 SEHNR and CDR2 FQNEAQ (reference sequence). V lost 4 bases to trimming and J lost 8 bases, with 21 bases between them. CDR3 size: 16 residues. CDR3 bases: TGTGCCAGCAGCTCATGGACCGGGACTGTTAAGGACACCATATATTTT. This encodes CASSSWTGTVKDTIYF.

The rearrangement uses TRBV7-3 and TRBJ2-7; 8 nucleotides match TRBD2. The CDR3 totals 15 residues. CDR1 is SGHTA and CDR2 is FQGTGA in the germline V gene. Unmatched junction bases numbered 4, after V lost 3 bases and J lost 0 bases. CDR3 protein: CASSFSGDTSYEQYF. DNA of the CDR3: TGTGCCAGCAGCTTTAGCGGGGATACCTCCTACGAGCAGTACTTC.

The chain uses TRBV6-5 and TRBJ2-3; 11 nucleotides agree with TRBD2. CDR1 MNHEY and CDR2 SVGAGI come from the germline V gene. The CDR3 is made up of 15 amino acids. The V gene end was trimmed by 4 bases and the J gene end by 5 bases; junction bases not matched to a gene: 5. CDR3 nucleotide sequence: TGTGCCAGCAGTTCTCTAGCGGGGGGCGGAGATACGCAGTATTTT. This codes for CASSSLAGGGDTQYF.

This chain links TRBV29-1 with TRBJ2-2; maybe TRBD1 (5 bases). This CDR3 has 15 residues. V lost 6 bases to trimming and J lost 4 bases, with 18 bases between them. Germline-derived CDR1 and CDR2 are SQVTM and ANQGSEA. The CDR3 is CSVQVLDIFTGELFF. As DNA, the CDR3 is TGCAGCGTCCAGGTCTTGGACATATTCACCGGGGAGCTGTTTTTT.

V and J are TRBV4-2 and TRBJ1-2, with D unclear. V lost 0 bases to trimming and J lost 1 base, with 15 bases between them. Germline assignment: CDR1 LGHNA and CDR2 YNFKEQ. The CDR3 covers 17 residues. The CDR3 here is CASSQDFGRGNNYGYTF. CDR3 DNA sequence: TGTGCCAGCAGCCAAGATTTCGGACGGGGAAATAACTATGGCTACACCTTC.